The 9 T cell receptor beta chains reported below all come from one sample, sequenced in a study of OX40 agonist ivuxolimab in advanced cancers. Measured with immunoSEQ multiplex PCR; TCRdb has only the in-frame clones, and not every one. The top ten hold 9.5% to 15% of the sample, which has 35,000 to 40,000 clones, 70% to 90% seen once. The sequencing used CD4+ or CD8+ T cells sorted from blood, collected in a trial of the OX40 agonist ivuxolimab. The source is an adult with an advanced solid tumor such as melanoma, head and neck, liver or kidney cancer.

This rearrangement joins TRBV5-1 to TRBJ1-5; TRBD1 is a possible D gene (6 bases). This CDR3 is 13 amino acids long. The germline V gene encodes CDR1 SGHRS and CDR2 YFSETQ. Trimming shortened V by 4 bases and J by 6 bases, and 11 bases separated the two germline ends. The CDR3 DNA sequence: TGCGCCAGCAGCGTGGGCAGGGGTCAGCCCCAGCATTTT. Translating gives CASSVGRGQPQHF.

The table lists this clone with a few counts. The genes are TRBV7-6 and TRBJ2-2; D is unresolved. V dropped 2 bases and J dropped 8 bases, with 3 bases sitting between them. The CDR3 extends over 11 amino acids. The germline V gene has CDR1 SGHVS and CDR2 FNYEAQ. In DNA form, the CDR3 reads TGTGCCAGCAGCTTAAGTGGGGAGCTGTTTTTT. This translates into CASSLSGELFF. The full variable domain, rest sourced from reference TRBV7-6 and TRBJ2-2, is GAGVSQSPRYKVTKRGQDVALRCDPISGHVSLYWYRQALGQGPEFLTYFNYEAQQDKSGLPNDRFSAERPEGSISTLTIQRTEQRDSAMYRCASSLSGELFFGEGSRLTVL.

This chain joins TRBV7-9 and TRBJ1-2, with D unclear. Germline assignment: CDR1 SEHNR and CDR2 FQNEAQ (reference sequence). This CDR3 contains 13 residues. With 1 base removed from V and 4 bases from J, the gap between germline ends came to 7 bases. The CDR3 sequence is CASSLELGYGYTF. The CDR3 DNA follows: TGTGCCAGCAGCTTAGAGTTGGGCTATGGCTACACCTTC.

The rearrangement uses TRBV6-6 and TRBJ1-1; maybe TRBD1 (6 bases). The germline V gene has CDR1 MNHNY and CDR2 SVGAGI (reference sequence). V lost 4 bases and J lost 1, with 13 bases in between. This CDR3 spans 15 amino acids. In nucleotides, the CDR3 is TGTGCCAGCAGTTTCCTCGGGGGGCGGAACACTGAAGCTTTCTTT. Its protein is CASSFLGGRNTEAFF.

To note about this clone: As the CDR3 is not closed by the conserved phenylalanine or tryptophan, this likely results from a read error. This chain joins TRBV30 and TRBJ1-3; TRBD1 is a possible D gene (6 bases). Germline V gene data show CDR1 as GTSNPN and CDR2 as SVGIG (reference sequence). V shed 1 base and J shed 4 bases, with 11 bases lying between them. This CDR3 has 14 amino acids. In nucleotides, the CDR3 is TGTGCCTGGAGTGGCGGGGGCTCCGGAAACACCATATATTCT. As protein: CAWSGGGSGNTIYS.

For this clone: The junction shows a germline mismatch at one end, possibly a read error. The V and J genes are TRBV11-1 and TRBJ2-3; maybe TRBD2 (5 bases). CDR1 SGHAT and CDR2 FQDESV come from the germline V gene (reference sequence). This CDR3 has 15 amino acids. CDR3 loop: CASSLALASTDTQYF. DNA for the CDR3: TGTGCCAGCAGCTTAGCCCTAGCTAGCACGGATACGCAGTATTTT.

This CDR3 is CASTLPGYGVNTEAFF. Here the CDR3 DNA reads TGTGCCAGCACCCTCCCGGGGTACGGGGTGAACACTGAAGCTTTCTTT. This chain connects TRBV28 to TRBJ1-1; D is uncertain. The CDR3 covers 16 residues. The germline V gene encodes CDR1 MDHEN and CDR2 SYDVKM. The V end was cut by 7 bases, the J end by 0 bases, with 18 bases between.

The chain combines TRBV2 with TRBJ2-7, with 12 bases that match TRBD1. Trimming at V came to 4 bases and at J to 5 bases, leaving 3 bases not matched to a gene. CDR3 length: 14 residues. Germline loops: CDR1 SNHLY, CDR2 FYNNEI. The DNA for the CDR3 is TGTGCCAGCAGTGGGGGACAGGGGGCAAACGAGCAGTACTTC. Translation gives CASSGGQGANEQYF.

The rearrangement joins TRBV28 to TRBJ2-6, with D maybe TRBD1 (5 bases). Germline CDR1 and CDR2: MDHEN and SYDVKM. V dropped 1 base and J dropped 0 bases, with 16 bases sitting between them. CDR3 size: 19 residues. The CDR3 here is CASSLLGVETSSGANVLTF. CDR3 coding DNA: TGTGCCAGCAGTTTATTAGGGGTGGAGACCTCCTCTGGGGCCAACGTCCTGACTTTC. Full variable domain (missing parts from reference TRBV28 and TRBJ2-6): DVKVTQSSRYLVKRTGEKVFLECVQDMDHENMFWYRQDPGLGLRLIYFSYDVKMKEKGDIPEGYSVSREKKERFSLILESASTNQTSMYLCASSLLGVETSSGANVLTFGAGSRLTVL.